This is a list of T cell receptor beta chains from one sample in a study of blood T cell repertoires in COVID-19. Data came from immunoSEQ multiplex PCR; TCRdb stores just in-frame clones and leaves some out. This table holds 150,000 or so clones, 65% to 85% found once. Sequencing input: PBMCs or T cells enriched from blood (not recorded which). All receptors derive from a man aged 65 to 85 who had been exposed to COVID-19. The CDR3 runs from the conserved cysteine through the conserved F or W. Fields, in order: D gene, J gene, clone size, V gene, CDR3 DNA, CDR3 protein. The D gene is left open where the match is weak. Only part of the rows carry a size: once, few, many, or a class if the clone is expanded.

d_gene: .
j_gene: TRBJ2-7
abundance: few
v_gene: TRBV27
CDR3nt: TGTGCCAGTAAAATCGGGACTCGGAGCTCCTACGAGCAGTACTTC
CDR3aa: CASKIGTRSSYEQYF

d_gene: .
j_gene: TRBJ1-5
abundance: .
v_gene: TRBV7-2
CDR3nt: TGTGCCAGCAGCTTAGAACGGGATCAGCCCCAGCATTTT
CDR3aa: CASSLERDQPQHF

d_gene: .
j_gene: TRBJ1-5
abundance: .
v_gene: TRBV12-1
CDR3nt: TGTGCCAGCAGCTTTTTGGGCCGGCCCGCCACTCAGCCCCAGCATTTT
CDR3aa: CASSFLGRPATQPQHF

d_gene: TRBD2
j_gene: TRBJ2-5
abundance: .
v_gene: TRBV5-1
CDR3nt: TGCGCCAGCAGCCCTGGCGGGGGAGGGGAGACCCAGTACTTC
CDR3aa: CASSPGGGGETQYF

d_gene: TRBD1
j_gene: TRBJ1-2
abundance: .
v_gene: TRBV19
CDR3nt: TGTGCCAGTAGTACGACAGGGGTGGACTATGGCTACACCTTC
CDR3aa: CASSTTGVDYGYTF

d_gene: TRBD1
j_gene: TRBJ2-5
abundance: .
v_gene: TRBV7-9
CDR3nt: TGTGCCAGCAGCTTAGGACCAGGGGGCCGGGAGACCCAGTACTTC
CDR3aa: CASSLGPGGRETQYF

d_gene: TRBD2
j_gene: TRBJ2-5
abundance: .
v_gene: TRBV4-1
CDR3nt: TGCGCCAGCAGCTCCGAGCTTAGGACTAGCGAGAAGACCCAGTACTTC
CDR3aa: CASSSELRTSEKTQYF

d_gene: .
j_gene: TRBJ2-5
abundance: .
v_gene: TRBV7-2
CDR3nt: TGTGCCAGCAGCTTAGCGCTGGGTAGCCTTTGGGAGACCCAGTACTTC
CDR3aa: CASSLALGSLWETQYF

d_gene: TRBD1
j_gene: TRBJ1-2
abundance: .
v_gene: TRBV2
CDR3nt: TGTGCCAGCAGTCTTAGACAGGGCGGCGGTGGCTACACCTTC
CDR3aa: CASSLRQGGGGYTF

d_gene: .
j_gene: TRBJ1-2
abundance: .
v_gene: TRBV7-2
CDR3nt: TGTGCCAGCAGCTTGGATCATTCGGGCTATGGCTACACCTTC
CDR3aa: CASSLDHSGYGYTF

d_gene: .
j_gene: TRBJ1-1
abundance: .
v_gene: TRBV7-2
CDR3nt: TGTGCCAGCAGCTTAGTCGGCGGGACGAACACTGAAGCTTTCTTT
CDR3aa: CASSLVGGTNTEAFF

d_gene: .
j_gene: TRBJ2-7
abundance: .
v_gene: TRBV27
CDR3nt: TGTGCCAGCAGTTCCCTCTACGAGCAGTACTTC
CDR3aa: CASSSLYEQYF

d_gene: .
j_gene: TRBJ1-4
abundance: .
v_gene: TRBV12-3/TRBV12-4
CDR3nt: TGTGCCAGCAGTTTAACCACAGAGGAAAAACTGTTTTTT
CDR3aa: CASSLTTEEKLFF

d_gene: .
j_gene: TRBJ2-5
abundance: .
v_gene: TRBV5-4
CDR3nt: TGTGCCAGCAGCAAACAGTACCAAGAGACCCAGTACTTC
CDR3aa: CASSKQYQETQYF

d_gene: TRBD2
j_gene: TRBJ2-1
abundance: .
v_gene: TRBV6-5
CDR3nt: TGTGCCAGCAGGGGACTAGCGGGAGTCTATGAGCAGTTCTTC
CDR3aa: CASRGLAGVYEQFF

d_gene: TRBD1
j_gene: TRBJ1-5
abundance: .
v_gene: TRBV19
CDR3nt: TGTGCCAGTAGCCTCCTTTCTGGACAGGGTAGAAATCAGCCCCAGCATTTT
CDR3aa: CASSLLSGQGRNQPQHF

d_gene: .
j_gene: TRBJ1-1
abundance: .
v_gene: TRBV5-1
CDR3nt: TGCGCCAGCAGCTTGGTAGCCGGCGCAAACACTGAAGCTTTCTTT
CDR3aa: CASSLVAGANTEAFF

d_gene: .
j_gene: TRBJ1-5
abundance: once
v_gene: TRBV7-8
CDR3nt: TGTGCCAGCAGCTCCTTTCTGGGGGGAGGCGAGCCCCAGCATTTT
CDR3aa: CASSSFLGGGEPQHF

d_gene: TRBD1
j_gene: TRBJ2-1
abundance: .
v_gene: TRBV29-1
CDR3nt: TGCAGCGCCGCAGGGGGCTACAATGAGCAGTTCTTC
CDR3aa: CSAAGGYNEQFF

d_gene: .
j_gene: TRBJ1-2
abundance: .
v_gene: TRBV10-1
CDR3nt: TGCGCCAGCAGTGAGTGGGCCGAGAAAGATTATGGCTACACCTTC
CDR3aa: CASSEWAEKDYGYTF

d_gene: .
j_gene: TRBJ1-1
abundance: .
v_gene: TRBV6-5
CDR3nt: TGTGCCAGCAGTCCCCCGAGGGGGTTGGGCACTGAAGCTTTCTTT
CDR3aa: CASSPPRGLGTEAFF

d_gene: .
j_gene: TRBJ1-5
abundance: .
v_gene: TRBV7-9
CDR3nt: TGTGCCAGCAGCTCAGAGGACATCTTCAATCAGCCCCAGCATTTT
CDR3aa: CASSSEDIFNQPQHF

d_gene: .
j_gene: TRBJ1-1
abundance: .
v_gene: TRBV7-9
CDR3nt: TGTGCCAGCAGCTTTAGCTCGACAGGCCCGACTGAAGCTTTCTTT
CDR3aa: CASSFSSTGPTEAFF

d_gene: .
j_gene: TRBJ2-3
abundance: .
v_gene: TRBV5-1
CDR3nt: TGCGCCAGCAGCACGGGGGGCACAGATACGCAGTATTTT
CDR3aa: CASSTGGTDTQYF

d_gene: TRBD1
j_gene: TRBJ1-2
abundance: .
v_gene: TRBV6-5
CDR3nt: TGTGCCAGCACTACAGGGGGCTCTAACTATGGCTACACCTTC
CDR3aa: CASTTGGSNYGYTF

d_gene: .
j_gene: TRBJ1-1
abundance: .
v_gene: TRBV5-1
CDR3nt: TGCGCCAGCAGGGAGGCCCCCTCAAACACTGAAGCTTTCTTT
CDR3aa: CASREAPSNTEAFF

d_gene: .
j_gene: TRBJ2-3
abundance: .
v_gene: TRBV29-1
CDR3nt: TGCAGCGTTGCCGGACAGTCAGATACGCAGTATTTT
CDR3aa: CSVAGQSDTQYF

d_gene: .
j_gene: TRBJ2-7
abundance: .
v_gene: TRBV18
CDR3nt: TGTGCCAGCTCACCACAGGGGAAGGTCTACGAGCAGTACTTC
CDR3aa: CASSPQGKVYEQYF

d_gene: .
j_gene: TRBJ1-1
abundance: .
v_gene: TRBV7-8
CDR3nt: TGTGCCAGCAGCTCAGCGGGGGGGATGAACACTGAAGCTTTCTTT
CDR3aa: CASSSAGGMNTEAFF

d_gene: TRBD1
j_gene: TRBJ2-6
abundance: once
v_gene: TRBV5-1
CDR3nt: TGCGCCAGCAGCTCCGGGACAGGGGGCGGATCTGGGGCCAACGTCCTGACTTTC
CDR3aa: CASSSGTGGGSGANVLTF

d_gene: TRBD1
j_gene: TRBJ2-3
abundance: .
v_gene: TRBV28
CDR3nt: TGTGCCAGCAGTTCCAAGGGACAGGGGGCAGATACGCAGTATTTT
CDR3aa: CASSSKGQGADTQYF

d_gene: .
j_gene: TRBJ1-3
abundance: .
v_gene: TRBV5-6
CDR3nt: TGTGCCAGCAGCTCCCGCCTCCCCGGGAACACCATATATTTT
CDR3aa: CASSSRLPGNTIYF

d_gene: TRBD1
j_gene: TRBJ2-4
abundance: .
v_gene: TRBV6-9
CDR3nt: TGTGCCAGCAGCTATATCTTTCCGGGACAGGGATCTCCCAAAAACATTCAGTACTTC
CDR3aa: CASSYIFPGQGSPKNIQYF

d_gene: .
j_gene: TRBJ2-3
abundance: .
v_gene: TRBV7-2
CDR3nt: TGTGCCAGCAGCACTACCGGGACTAGCACAGATACGCAGTATTTT
CDR3aa: CASSTTGTSTDTQYF

d_gene: TRBD1
j_gene: TRBJ1-2
abundance: large
v_gene: TRBV27
CDR3nt: TGTGCCAGCCGTGACGAGACAGGGGGCGCCTATGGCTACACCTTC
CDR3aa: CASRDETGGAYGYTF

d_gene: .
j_gene: TRBJ2-2
abundance: .
v_gene: TRBV5-8
CDR3nt: TGTGCCAGCAGCTTGGGACAAAACACCGGGGAGCTGTTTTTT
CDR3aa: CASSLGQNTGELFF

d_gene: TRBD2
j_gene: TRBJ2-1
abundance: few
v_gene: TRBV28
CDR3nt: TGTGCCAGCAGTTTACTCGGGACTAGCCTAGACAATGAGCAGTTCTTC
CDR3aa: CASSLLGTSLDNEQFF

d_gene: TRBD1
j_gene: TRBJ1-6
abundance: .
v_gene: TRBV30
CDR3nt: TGTGCCTGGGCCACAGGGGATAATTCACCCCTCCACTTT
CDR3aa: CAWATGDNSPLHF

d_gene: TRBD1
j_gene: TRBJ2-2
abundance: few
v_gene: TRBV2
CDR3nt: TGTGCCAGCAGGCCCGGGACAGGGGCCGGGGAGCTGTTTTTT
CDR3aa: CASRPGTGAGELFF

d_gene: .
j_gene: TRBJ1-2
abundance: .
v_gene: TRBV4-2
CDR3nt: TGTGCCAGCAGCCAAGATAACATGCCGCTCTATGGCTACACCTTC
CDR3aa: CASSQDNMPLYGYTF

d_gene: TRBD1
j_gene: TRBJ2-7
abundance: .
v_gene: TRBV9
CDR3nt: TGTGCCAGCAGCGTGGACGACAGGGATCCCCCCTACGAGCAGTACTTC
CDR3aa: CASSVDDRDPPYEQYF

d_gene: TRBD1
j_gene: TRBJ1-1
abundance: .
v_gene: TRBV15
CDR3nt: TGTGCCACCAGCAGATTGGTACAGGGGCTCGCCGAAGCTTTCTTT
CDR3aa: CATSRLVQGLAEAFF

d_gene: .
j_gene: TRBJ1-4
abundance: .
v_gene: TRBV5-5
CDR3nt: TGTGCCAGCAGCCCCGACCCGGGGGAAAAACTGTTTTTT
CDR3aa: CASSPDPGEKLFF

d_gene: .
j_gene: TRBJ1-5
abundance: .
v_gene: TRBV4-3
CDR3nt: TGCGCCAGCAGCCAATCATCCAGAACGCCCCAGCATTTT
CDR3aa: CASSQSSRTPQHF

d_gene: .
j_gene: TRBJ1-3
abundance: .
v_gene: TRBV30
CDR3nt: TGTGCCTGGAGTGTAGGTAGCGGGACTTCTGGAAACACCATATATTTT
CDR3aa: CAWSVGSGTSGNTIYF

d_gene: .
j_gene: TRBJ1-5
abundance: few
v_gene: TRBV6-5
CDR3nt: TGTGCCAGCACCCTGATGCAGGGCAACAATCAGCCCCAGCATTTT
CDR3aa: CASTLMQGNNQPQHF

d_gene: TRBD2
j_gene: TRBJ2-3
abundance: few
v_gene: TRBV7-3
CDR3nt: TGTGCCAGCAGCTTAATCCCGGGGGGTGGTACAGATACGCAGTATTTT
CDR3aa: CASSLIPGGGTDTQYF

d_gene: .
j_gene: TRBJ1-1
abundance: .
v_gene: TRBV7-3
CDR3nt: TGTGCCAGCAGTTCAGGACAGCTGAACACTGAAGCTTTCTTT
CDR3aa: CASSSGQLNTEAFF

d_gene: TRBD1
j_gene: TRBJ1-5
abundance: .
v_gene: TRBV19
CDR3nt: TGTGCCAGTAGTATACGACAGGGGACCAATCAGCCCCAGCATTTT
CDR3aa: CASSIRQGTNQPQHF

d_gene: .
j_gene: TRBJ1-2
abundance: .
v_gene: TRBV6-5
CDR3nt: TGTGCCAGCAGTTACGGCGACAGGAACTATGGCTACACCTTC
CDR3aa: CASSYGDRNYGYTF

d_gene: .
j_gene: TRBJ1-2
abundance: .
v_gene: TRBV10-3
CDR3nt: TGTGCCATCAGTGAGTTAGACAGCTTTAACTATGGCTACACCTTC
CDR3aa: CAISELDSFNYGYTF

d_gene: .
j_gene: TRBJ2-7
abundance: .
v_gene: TRBV2
CDR3nt: TGTGCCAGCAGTGAAGATACACAAAGCTCCTACGAGCAGTACTTC
CDR3aa: CASSEDTQSSYEQYF

d_gene: .
j_gene: TRBJ1-2
abundance: .
v_gene: TRBV6-2/TRBV6-3
CDR3nt: TGTGCCAGCAGTTCTCTACGGGGGAGCTATGGCTACACCTTC
CDR3aa: CASSSLRGSYGYTF

d_gene: TRBD1
j_gene: TRBJ1-2
abundance: once
v_gene: TRBV28
CDR3nt: TGTGCCAGCAGTTCGACAGGGGTCGCTGGCTACACCTTC
CDR3aa: CASSSTGVAGYTF

d_gene: .
j_gene: TRBJ1-2
abundance: .
v_gene: TRBV9
CDR3nt: TGTGCCAGCAGCGTAGAGGCAGGGACATATGGCTACACCTTC
CDR3aa: CASSVEAGTYGYTF

d_gene: TRBD1
j_gene: TRBJ2-4
abundance: .
v_gene: TRBV5-4
CDR3nt: TGTGCCAGCAGCCCAGGGACAGGTTCCAAAAACATTCAGTACTTC
CDR3aa: CASSPGTGSKNIQYF

d_gene: TRBD2
j_gene: TRBJ2-1
abundance: .
v_gene: TRBV4-3
CDR3nt: TGCGCCAGCAGCCAAACTAGCGGGAGAAATAATGAGCAGTTCTTC
CDR3aa: CASSQTSGRNNEQFF

d_gene: TRBD1
j_gene: TRBJ1-4
abundance: .
v_gene: TRBV12-5
CDR3nt: TGTGCTAGTGGTTTAGGACAGGCGAAACTGTTTTTT
CDR3aa: CASGLGQAKLFF

d_gene: .
j_gene: TRBJ1-2
abundance: few
v_gene: TRBV6-4
CDR3nt: TGTGCCAGCAGTGAATATCTCAACTATGGCTACACCTTC
CDR3aa: CASSEYLNYGYTF